This record covers a single T cell receptor beta chain. The CDR3 has 15 residues. J was trimmed by 2 bases and V by 5 bases; bases with no gene match: 6. Germline CDR1 and CDR2: SGHVS and FQNEAQ. Here immunoSEQ multiplex PCR was the method, and the copy in TCRdb shows in-frame clones only, minus some. The sample lists about 75,000 clones, roughly 90% occurring once. This sample was included in a study of T cell changes during pregnancy in multiple sclerosis. The rearrangement joins TRBV7-8 to TRBJ2-5; 9 bases are a match to TRBD2. The receptor's source is a female donor in good health, enrolled as a control in a pregnancy study. The material was peripheral blood, obtained in the first trimester of pregnancy. CDR3: CASSKAGGVQETQYF. The CDR3 DNA follows: TGTGCCAGCAGCAAAGCGGGAGGTGTGCAAGAGACCCAGTACTTC. The variable domain in full, with the rest retrieved from reference TRBV7-8 and TRBJ2-5, is GAGVSQSPRYKVAKRGQDVALRCDPISGHVSLFWYQQALGQGPEFLTYFQNEAQLDKSGLPSDRFFAERPEGSVSTLKIQRTQQEDSAVYLCASSKAGGVQETQYFGPGTRLLVL.